This T cell receptor beta chain was retrieved from a study of T cell changes during pregnancy in multiple sclerosis. Germline values: CDR1 SGDLS, CDR2 YYNGEE. Trimming removed 4 bases from V and 5 bases from J, with 17 bases in between. The CDR3 consists of 15 residues. TCRdb's table, derived via immunoSEQ multiplex PCR, lists solely in-frame clones and lacks some. This sample yields about 46,000 clones, of which 90% to 95% are seen a single time; roughly 4.7% belongs to the top ten. The clonotype comes from a female donor with multiple sclerosis, enrolled in a pregnancy study. Sequenced here: CD8+ T cells from peripheral blood mononuclear cells, sampled in the first trimester of pregnancy. The J gene is TRBJ2-3, the V gene TRBV9, with a weak D call TRBD2 (5 bases). The CDR3 sequence is CASSIDGPAGDTQYF. In nucleotides, the CDR3 is TGTGCCAGCAGCATCGATGGACCGGCGGGAGATACGCAGTATTTT.